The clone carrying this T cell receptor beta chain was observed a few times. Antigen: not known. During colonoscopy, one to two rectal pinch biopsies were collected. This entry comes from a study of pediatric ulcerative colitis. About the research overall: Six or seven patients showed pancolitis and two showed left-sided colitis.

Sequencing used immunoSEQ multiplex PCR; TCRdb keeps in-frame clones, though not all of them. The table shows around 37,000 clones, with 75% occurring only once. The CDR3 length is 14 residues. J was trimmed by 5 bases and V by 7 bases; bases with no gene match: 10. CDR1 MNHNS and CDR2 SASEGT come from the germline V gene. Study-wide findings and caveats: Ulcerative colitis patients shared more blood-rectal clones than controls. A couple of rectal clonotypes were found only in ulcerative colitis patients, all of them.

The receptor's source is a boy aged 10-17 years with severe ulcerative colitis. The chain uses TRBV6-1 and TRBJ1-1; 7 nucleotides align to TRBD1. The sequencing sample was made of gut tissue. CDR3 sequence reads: CASTPAGGGTEAFF. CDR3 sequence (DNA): TGTGCCAGCACACCCGCAGGGGGTGGTACTGAAGCTTTCTTT.